This passage covers 8 T cell receptor beta chains from one sample sequenced in a study of cytomegalovirus exposure and HLA in healthy donors. Both 60 Vbeta primers and 13 Jbeta primers went into the PCR. Profiled with immunoSEQ multiplex PCR; TCRdb holds only in-frame clones, not every one. The repertoire holds 150,000 to 170,000 clones, around three quarters seen once, with 3% to 4% in the top ten. Sequenced: PBMCs. These receptors were taken from a woman between 35 and 50 years old in good health and CMV-seronegative.

A few counts support this clone. The J gene is TRBJ2-5, the V gene TRBV27; TRBD2 is a possible D gene (7 bases). Germline V lookup: CDR1 MNHEY, CDR2 SMNVEV (reference sequence). V dropped 5 bases and J dropped 4 bases, with 20 bases sitting between them. The CDR3 has 16 residues. The CDR3 DNA sequence: TGTGCCAGCAGTCCCACCGGGGGGCGGGGAGGAGAGACCCAGTACTTC. Protein sequence: CASSPTGGRGGETQYF.

The V call is TRBV30, the J call TRBJ1-1, with D uncertain. CDR3 size: 11 residues. Looked up from germline, CDR1 is GTSNPN and CDR2 is SVGIG (reference sequence). Trimming cost V 2 bases and J 12 bases, with 13 bases left between them. In DNA form, the CDR3 reads TGTGCCTGGAGTTCCCAGATCGAACCTTTCTTT. Translated: CAWSSQIEPFF. The whole variable domain, remainder taken from reference TRBV30 and TRBJ1-1, is SQTIHQWPATLVQPVGSPLSLECTVEGTSNPNLYWYRQAAGRGLQLLFYSVGIGQISSEVPQNLSASRPQDRQFILSSKKLLLSDSGFYLCAWSSQIEPFFGQGTRLTVV.

The rearrangement joins TRBV6-5 to TRBJ2-7, with a possible D match to TRBD2 (5 bases). The CDR3 length is 15 residues. V lost 9 bases and J lost 3, with 21 bases in between. Germline CDR1 and CDR2: MNHEY and SVGAGI. CDR3 DNA: TGTGCCAGTCAACCAGGAGGTTCCTCCATCTACGAGCAGTACTTC. The encoded protein is CASQPGGSSIYEQYF.

This chain connects TRBV28 to TRBJ1-1, with a possible D match to TRBD1 (5 bases). The CDR3 loop spans 15 amino acids. Germline CDR1 MDHEN, CDR2 SYDVKM. Trimming took off 5 bases at V and 0 bases at J, with 13 bases between the two ends. CDR3: CASSPRGGMNTEAFF. The CDR3 nucleotides read TGTGCCAGCAGTCCCCGCGGGGGGATGAACACTGAAGCTTTCTTT.

This clone was seen once. The rearrangement links TRBV19 to TRBJ2-5, with D perhaps matching TRBD2 (6 bases). Germline V gene sequence: CDR1 LNHDA, CDR2 SQIVND (reference sequence). The V and J ends lost 10 bases and 3 bases respectively, with 15 bases between them. The CDR3 sequence is 13 residues long. The DNA for the CDR3 is TGTGCCACCTCCGGGTCGGGAGAAGAGACCCAGTACTTC. Translated: CATSGSGEETQYF.

The J gene is TRBJ2-1, the V gene TRBV5-1; TRBD2 matches at 14 bases. Germline V gene sequence: CDR1 SGHRS, CDR2 YFSETQ. The CDR3 spans 15 residues. Trimming took 3 bases from V and 10 from J; bases not matched to a gene: 6. The CDR3 DNA is TGCGCCAGCAGCTCGACTAGCGGGAGGGTCGGCGAGCAGTTCTTC. The encoded protein is CASSSTSGRVGEQFF.

The V gene is TRBV5-1, the J gene TRBJ2-3; 8 nucleotides agree with TRBD2. The CDR3 spans 15 residues. CDR1 and CDR2 (germline): SGHRS, YFSETQ. The junction had 4 bases not matched to a gene; V was cut back by 0 bases and J by 4 bases. The CDR3 is CASSLGLAGSDTQYF. CDR3 nucleotides: TGCGCCAGCAGCTTGGGTTTAGCGGGGTCAGATACGCAGTATTTT.

The gene calls are TRBV9 and TRBJ1-1; D unresolved. Trimming shortened V by 4 bases and J by 1 base, and 11 bases separated the two germline ends. The CDR3 consists of 14 residues. CDR1 and CDR2 (germline): SGDLS, YYNGEE. The CDR3 coding sequence is TGTGCCAGCAGCTTAAGCCTCGCGAACACTGAAGCTTTCTTT. Translated, it gives CASSLSLANTEAFF. Based on the CDR3 plus reference TRBV9 and TRBJ1-1, the full variable domain is DSGVTQTPKHLITATGQRVTLRCSPRSGDLSVYWYQQSLDQGLQFLIQYYNGEERAKGNILERFSAQQFPDLHSELNLSSLELGDSALYFCASSLSLANTEAFFGQGTRLTVV.